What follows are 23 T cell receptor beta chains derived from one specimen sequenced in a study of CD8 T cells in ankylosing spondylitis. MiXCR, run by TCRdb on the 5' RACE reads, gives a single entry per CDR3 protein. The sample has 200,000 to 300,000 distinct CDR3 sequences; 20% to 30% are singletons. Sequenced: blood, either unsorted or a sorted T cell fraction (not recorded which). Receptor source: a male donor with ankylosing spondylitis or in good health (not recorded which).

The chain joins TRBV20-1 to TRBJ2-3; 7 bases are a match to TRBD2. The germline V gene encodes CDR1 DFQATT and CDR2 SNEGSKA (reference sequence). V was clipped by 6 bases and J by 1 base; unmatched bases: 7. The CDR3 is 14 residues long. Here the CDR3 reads CSALGGGGTDTQYF. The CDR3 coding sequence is TGCAGTGCCCTAGGTGGGGGGGGCACAGATACGCAGTATTTT.

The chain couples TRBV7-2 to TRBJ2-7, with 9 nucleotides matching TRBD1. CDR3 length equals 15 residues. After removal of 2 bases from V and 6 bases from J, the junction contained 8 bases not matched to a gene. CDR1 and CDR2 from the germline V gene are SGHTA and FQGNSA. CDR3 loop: CASSLYGTGQSEQYF. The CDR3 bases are TGTGCCAGCAGCTTATACGGGACAGGGCAGAGCGAGCAGTACTTC.

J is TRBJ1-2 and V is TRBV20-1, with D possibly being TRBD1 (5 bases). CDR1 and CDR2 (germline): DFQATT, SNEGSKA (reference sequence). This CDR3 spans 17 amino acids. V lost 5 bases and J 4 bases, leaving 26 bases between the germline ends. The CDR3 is CSARDRGSSGVGYGYTF. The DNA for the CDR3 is TGCAGTGCTCGGGACCGTGGCTCTAGTGGGGTCGGCTATGGCTACACCTTC.

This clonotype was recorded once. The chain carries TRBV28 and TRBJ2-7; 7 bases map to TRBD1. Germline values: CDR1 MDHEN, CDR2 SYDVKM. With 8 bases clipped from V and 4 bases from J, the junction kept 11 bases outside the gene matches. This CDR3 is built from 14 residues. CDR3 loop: CASLTSDRAYEQYF. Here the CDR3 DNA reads TGTGCCAGCCTTACATCAGACAGGGCTTACGAGCAGTACTTC.

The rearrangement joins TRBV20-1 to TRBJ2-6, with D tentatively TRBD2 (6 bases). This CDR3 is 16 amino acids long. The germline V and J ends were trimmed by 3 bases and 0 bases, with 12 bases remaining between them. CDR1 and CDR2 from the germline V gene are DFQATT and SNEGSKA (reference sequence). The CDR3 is CSASKGTYSGANVLTF. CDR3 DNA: TGCAGTGCTAGCAAGGGGACTTACTCTGGGGCCAACGTCCTGACTTTC.

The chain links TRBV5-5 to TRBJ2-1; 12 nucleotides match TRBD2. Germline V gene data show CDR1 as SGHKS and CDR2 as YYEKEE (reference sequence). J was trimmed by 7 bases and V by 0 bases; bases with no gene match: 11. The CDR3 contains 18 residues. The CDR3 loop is CASSLGLAGGFPKNEQFF. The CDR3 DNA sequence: TGTGCCAGCAGCTTGGGTCTAGCGGGGGGGTTTCCCAAGAATGAGCAGTTCTTC.

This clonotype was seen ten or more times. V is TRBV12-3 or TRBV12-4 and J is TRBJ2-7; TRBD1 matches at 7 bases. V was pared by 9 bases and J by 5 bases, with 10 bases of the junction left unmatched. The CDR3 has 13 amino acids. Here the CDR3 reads CASTDRVGHEQYF. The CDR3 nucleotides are TGTGCCAGTACCGACAGGGTAGGCCACGAGCAGTACTTC.

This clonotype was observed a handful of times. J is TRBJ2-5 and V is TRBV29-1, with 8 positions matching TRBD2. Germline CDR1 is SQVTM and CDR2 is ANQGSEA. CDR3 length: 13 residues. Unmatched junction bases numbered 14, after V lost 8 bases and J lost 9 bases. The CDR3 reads CSLTGAGGGSQYF. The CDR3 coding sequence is TGCAGCCTCACGGGGGCCGGGGGGGGTTCCCAGTACTTC.

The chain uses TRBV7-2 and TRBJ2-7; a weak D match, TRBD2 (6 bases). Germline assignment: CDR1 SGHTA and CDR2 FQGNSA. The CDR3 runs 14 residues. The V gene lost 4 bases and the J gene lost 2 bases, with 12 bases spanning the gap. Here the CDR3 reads CASSYASGAYEQYF. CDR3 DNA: TGTGCCAGCAGCTACGCCTCGGGGGCCTACGAGCAGTACTTC.

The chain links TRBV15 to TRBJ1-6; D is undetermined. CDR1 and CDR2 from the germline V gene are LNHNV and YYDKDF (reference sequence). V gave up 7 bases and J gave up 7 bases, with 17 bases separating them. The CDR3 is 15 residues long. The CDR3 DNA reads TGTGCCACCACCTCGGTGTCGGGTCCCAATTCACCCCTCCACTTT. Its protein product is CATTSVSGPNSPLHF.

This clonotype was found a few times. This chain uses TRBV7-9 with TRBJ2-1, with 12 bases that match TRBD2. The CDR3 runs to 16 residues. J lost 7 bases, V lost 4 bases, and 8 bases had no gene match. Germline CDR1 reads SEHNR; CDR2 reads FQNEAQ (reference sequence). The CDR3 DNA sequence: TGTGCCAGCAGCTCCCAGACTAGCGGGGGTCCTAATGAGCAGTTCTTC. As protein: CASSSQTSGGPNEQFF. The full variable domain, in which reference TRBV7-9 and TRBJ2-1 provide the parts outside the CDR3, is DTGVSQNPRHKITKRGQNVTFRCDPISEHNRLYWYRQTLGQGPEFLTYFQNEAQLEKSRLLSDRFSAERPKGSFSTLEIQRTEQGDSAMYLCASSSQTSGGPNEQFFGPGTRLTVL.

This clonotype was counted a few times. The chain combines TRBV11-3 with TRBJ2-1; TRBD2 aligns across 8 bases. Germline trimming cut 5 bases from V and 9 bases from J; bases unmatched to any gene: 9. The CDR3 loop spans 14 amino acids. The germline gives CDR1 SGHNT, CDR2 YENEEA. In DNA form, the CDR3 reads TGTGCCAGCAGCCGGGGGGGGGCTGGGGGTGAGCAGTTCTTC. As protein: CASSRGGAGGEQFF.

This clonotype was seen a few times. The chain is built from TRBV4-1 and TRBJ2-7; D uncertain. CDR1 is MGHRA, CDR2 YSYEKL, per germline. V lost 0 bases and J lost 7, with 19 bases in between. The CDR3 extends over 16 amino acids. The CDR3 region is CASSQDHGQATDEQYF. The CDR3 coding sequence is TGCGCCAGCAGCCAAGATCATGGCCAGGCCACGGATGAGCAGTACTTC.

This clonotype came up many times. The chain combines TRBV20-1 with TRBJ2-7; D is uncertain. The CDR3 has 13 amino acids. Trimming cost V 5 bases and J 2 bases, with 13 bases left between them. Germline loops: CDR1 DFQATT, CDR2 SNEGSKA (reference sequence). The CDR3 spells CSAFSVSTYEQYF. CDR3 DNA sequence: TGCAGTGCTTTTTCAGTATCTACCTACGAGCAGTACTTC.

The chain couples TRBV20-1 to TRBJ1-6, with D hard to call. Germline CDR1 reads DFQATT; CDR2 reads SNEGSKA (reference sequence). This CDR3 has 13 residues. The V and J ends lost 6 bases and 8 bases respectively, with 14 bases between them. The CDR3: CSAGRDLDSPLHF. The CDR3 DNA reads TGCAGTGCAGGGAGGGATCTTGATTCACCCCTCCACTTT.

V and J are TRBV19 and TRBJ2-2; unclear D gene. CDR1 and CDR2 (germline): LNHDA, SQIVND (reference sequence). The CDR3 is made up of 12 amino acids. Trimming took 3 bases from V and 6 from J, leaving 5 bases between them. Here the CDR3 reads CASSIVAGELFF. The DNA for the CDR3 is TGTGCCAGTAGTATCGTGGCCGGGGAGCTGTTTTTT.

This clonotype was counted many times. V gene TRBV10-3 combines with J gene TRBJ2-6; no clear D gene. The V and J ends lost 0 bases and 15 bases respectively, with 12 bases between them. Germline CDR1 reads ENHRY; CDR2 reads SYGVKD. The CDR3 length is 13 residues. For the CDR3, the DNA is TGTGCCATCAGTGAGTCGGGCAGCCCCAGCCTGACTTTC. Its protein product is CAISESGSPSLTF.

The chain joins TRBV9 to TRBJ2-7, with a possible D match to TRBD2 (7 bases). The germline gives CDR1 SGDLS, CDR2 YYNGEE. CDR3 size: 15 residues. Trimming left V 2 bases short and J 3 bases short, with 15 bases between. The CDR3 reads CASSVSGGGHYEQYF. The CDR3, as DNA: TGTGCCAGCAGCGTCTCTGGGGGGGGGCACTACGAGCAGTACTTC.

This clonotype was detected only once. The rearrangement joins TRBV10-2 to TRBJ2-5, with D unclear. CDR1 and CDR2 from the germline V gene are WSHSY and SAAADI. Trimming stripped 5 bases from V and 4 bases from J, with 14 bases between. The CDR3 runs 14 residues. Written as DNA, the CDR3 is TGCGCCAGCAGTAATGTCTTCCGCCCAGAGACCCAGTACTTC. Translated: CASSNVFRPETQYF.

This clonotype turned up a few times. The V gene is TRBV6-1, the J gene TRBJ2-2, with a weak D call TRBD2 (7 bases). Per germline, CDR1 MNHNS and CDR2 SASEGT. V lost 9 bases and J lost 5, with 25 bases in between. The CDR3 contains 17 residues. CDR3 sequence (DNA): TGTGCCAGACATACTAAGTGCGGGGGCGCGTGGACCGGGGAGCTGTTTTTT. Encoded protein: CARHTKCGGAWTGELFF.

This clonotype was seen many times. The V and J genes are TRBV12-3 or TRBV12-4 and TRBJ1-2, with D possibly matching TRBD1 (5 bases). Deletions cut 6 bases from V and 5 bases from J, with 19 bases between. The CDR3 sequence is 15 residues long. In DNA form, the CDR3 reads TGTGCCAGCAGCCCGGGACGGGCCCTTCGGTATGGCTACACCTTC. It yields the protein CASSPGRALRYGYTF.

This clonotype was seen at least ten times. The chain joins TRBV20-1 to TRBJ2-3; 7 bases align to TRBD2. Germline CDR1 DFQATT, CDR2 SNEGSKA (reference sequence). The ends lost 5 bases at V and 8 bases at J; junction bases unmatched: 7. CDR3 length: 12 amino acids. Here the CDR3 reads CSAAPTSSTQYF. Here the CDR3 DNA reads TGCAGTGCTGCCCCGACTAGCAGTACGCAGTATTTT.

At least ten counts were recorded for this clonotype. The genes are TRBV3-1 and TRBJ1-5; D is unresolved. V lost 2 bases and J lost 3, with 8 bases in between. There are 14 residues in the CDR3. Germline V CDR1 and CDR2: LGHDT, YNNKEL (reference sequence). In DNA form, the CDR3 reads TGTGCCAGCAGCCAAAAAGACGCCAATCAGCCCCAGCATTTT. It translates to CASSQKDANQPQHF.